The following is a T cell receptor beta chain sequence with its context. Its specificity is unknown. The source of the sample is a study of T cells after yellow fever vaccination. The study, taken as a whole, reports: Weaker, the secondary response had a peak occurring faster, on day 5 versus 15. Detected again after the booster were most primary-vaccination clones, at roughly 95% CD4 and around 91% CD8.

TCRdb reprocessed the 5' RACE reads via MiXCR and lists one record per CDR3 protein. The sample records about 260,000 distinct CDR3 sequences, approximately 12% being singletons. CDR1 is SGHTA and CDR2 is FQGNSA in the germline V gene. Trimming removed 2 bases at V and 3 bases at J, with 10 bases between. The CDR3 sequence is 15 residues long. The sample in question was CD4+ T cells sorted from PBMCs, obtained 45 days after the yellow fever booster vaccination. The rearrangement links TRBV7-2 to TRBJ1-4; D unclear. This clonotype was obtained from a young man who received the YFV17D yellow fever vaccine. CDR3: CASSLLRRSNEKLFF. The CDR3 region has the DNA TGTGCCAGCAGCTTACTCAGGCGCTCTAATGAAAAACTGTTTTTT.